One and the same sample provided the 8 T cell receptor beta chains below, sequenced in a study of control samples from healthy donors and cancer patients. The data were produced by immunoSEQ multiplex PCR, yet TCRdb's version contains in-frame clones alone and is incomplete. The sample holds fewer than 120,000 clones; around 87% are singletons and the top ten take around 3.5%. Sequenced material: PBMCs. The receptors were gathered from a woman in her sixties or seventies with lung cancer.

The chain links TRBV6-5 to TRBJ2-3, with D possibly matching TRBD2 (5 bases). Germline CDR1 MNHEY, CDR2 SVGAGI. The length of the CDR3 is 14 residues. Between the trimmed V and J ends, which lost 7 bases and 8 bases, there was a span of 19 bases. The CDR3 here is CASTEGTTTGTQYF. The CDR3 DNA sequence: TGTGCCAGCACCGAGGGCACCACCACTGGTACGCAGTATTTT.

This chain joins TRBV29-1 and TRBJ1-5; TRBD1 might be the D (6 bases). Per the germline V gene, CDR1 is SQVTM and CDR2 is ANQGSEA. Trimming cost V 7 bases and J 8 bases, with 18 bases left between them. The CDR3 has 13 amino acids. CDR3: CSGGDSRTEPQHF. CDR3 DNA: TGCAGCGGCGGAGACAGTAGGACAGAGCCCCAGCATTTT.

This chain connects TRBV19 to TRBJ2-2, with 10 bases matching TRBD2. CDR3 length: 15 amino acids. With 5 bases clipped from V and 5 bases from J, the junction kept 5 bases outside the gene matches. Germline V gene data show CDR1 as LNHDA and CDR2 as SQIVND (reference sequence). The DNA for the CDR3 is TGTGCCAGTAGTTTAGCGGGAGGAGGTACCGGGGAGCTGTTTTTT. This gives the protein CASSLAGGGTGELFF.

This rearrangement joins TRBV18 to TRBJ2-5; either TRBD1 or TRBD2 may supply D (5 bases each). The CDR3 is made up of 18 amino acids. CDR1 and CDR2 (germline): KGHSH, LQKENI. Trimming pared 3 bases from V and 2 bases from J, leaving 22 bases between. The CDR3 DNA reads TGTGCCAGCTCACCCATATGGACACCAACCGGGAAACAAGAGACCCAGTACTTC. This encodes CASSPIWTPTGKQETQYF.

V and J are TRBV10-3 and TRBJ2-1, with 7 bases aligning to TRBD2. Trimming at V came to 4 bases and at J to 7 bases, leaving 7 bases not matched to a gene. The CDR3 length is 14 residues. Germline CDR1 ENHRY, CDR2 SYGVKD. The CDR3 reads CAISGGTTLNEQFF. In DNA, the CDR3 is TGTGCCATCAGTGGCGGGACTACCCTAAATGAGCAGTTCTTC.

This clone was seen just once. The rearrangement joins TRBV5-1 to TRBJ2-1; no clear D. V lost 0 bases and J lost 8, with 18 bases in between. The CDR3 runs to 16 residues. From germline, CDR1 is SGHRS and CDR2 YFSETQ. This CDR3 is CASSLADLNSWDEQFF. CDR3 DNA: TGCGCCAGCAGCTTGGCCGATTTGAACTCGTGGGATGAGCAGTTCTTC.

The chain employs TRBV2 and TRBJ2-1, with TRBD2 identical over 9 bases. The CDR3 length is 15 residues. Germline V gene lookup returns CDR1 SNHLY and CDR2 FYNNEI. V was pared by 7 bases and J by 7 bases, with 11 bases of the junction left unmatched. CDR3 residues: CASIRREGGRNEQFF. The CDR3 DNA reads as TGTGCCAGCATTCGGCGGGAGGGCGGTAGGAATGAGCAGTTCTTC. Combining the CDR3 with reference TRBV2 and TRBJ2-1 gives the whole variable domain EPEVTQTPSHQVTQMGQEVILRCVPISNHLYFYWYRQILGQKVEFLVSFYNNEISEKSEIFDDQFSVERPDGSNFTLKIRSTKLEDSAMYFCASIRREGGRNEQFFGPGTRLTVL.

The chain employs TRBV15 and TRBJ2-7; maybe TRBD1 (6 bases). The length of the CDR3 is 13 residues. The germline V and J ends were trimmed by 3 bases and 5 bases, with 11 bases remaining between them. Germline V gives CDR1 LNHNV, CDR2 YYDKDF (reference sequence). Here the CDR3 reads CATSSVTGNEQYF. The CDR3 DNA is TGTGCCACCAGCAGTGTCACAGGGAACGAGCAGTACTTC.